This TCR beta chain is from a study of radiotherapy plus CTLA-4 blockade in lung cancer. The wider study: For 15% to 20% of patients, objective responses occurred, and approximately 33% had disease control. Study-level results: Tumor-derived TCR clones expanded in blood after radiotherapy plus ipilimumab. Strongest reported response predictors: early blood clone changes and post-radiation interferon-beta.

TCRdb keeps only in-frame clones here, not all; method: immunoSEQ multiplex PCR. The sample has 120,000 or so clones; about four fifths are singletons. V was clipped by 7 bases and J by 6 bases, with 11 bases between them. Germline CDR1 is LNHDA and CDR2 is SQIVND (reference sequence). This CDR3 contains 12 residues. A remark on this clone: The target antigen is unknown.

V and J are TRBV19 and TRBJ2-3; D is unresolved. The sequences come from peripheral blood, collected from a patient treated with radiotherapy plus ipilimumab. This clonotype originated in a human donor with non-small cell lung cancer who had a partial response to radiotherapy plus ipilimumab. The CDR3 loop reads CASTPWRDTQYF. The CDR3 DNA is TGTGCCAGTACCCCATGGCGGGATACGCAGTATTTT. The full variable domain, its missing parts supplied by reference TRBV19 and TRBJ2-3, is DGGITQSPKYLFRKEGQNVTLSCEQNLNHDAMYWYRQDPGQGLRLIYYSQIVNDFQKGDIAEGYSVSREKKESFPLTVTSAQKNPTAFYLCASTPWRDTQYFGPGTRLTVL.